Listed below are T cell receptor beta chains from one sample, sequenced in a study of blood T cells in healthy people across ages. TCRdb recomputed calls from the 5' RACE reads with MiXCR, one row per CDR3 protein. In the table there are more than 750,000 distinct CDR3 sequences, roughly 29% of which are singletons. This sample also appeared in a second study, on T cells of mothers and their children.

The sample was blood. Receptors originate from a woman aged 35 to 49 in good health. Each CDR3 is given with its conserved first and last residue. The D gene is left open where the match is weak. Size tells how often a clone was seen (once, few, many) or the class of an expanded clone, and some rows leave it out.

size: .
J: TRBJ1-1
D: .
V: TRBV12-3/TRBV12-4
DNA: TGTGCCAGCAGTTTAGTCGAAGGTCATGAAGCTTTCTTT
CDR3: CASSLVEGHEAFF

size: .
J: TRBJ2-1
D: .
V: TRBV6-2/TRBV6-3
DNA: TGTGCCAGCAGGTACCGGGACTGCAATGAGCAGTTCTTC
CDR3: CASRYRDCNEQFF

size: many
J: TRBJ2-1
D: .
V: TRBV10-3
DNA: TGTGCCATCAGTGGGGGCCTTGACAATGAGCAGTTCTTC
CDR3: CAISGGLDNEQFF

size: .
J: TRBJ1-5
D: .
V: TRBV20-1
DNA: TGCAGTGCTTCCGCGGGGGTGAATCAGCCCCAGCATTTT
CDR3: CSASAGVNQPQHF

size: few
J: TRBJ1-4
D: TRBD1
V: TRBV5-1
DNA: TGCGCCAGCAGCCCCGGCTCCGGGACAGGGCTTGGAAAACTGTTTTTT
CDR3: CASSPGSGTGLGKLFF

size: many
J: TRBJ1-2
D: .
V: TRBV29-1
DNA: TGCAGCGTAAACCGGGACGGTGGGGGCTACACCTTC
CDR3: CSVNRDGGGYTF

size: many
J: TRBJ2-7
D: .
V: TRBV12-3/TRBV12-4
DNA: TGTGCCAGCAGTTTAGCGATTCAGGGGATCCACGAGCAGTACTTC
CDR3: CASSLAIQGIHEQYF

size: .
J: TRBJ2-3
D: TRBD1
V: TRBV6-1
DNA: TGTGCCAACAGGGGGCTTGGCACAGATACGCAGTATTTT
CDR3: CANRGLGTDTQYF

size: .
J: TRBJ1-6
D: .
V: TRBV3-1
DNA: TGTGCCAGCAGCCAACAGGTTGATAATTCGCCCCTCCACTTT
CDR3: CASSQQVDNSPLHF

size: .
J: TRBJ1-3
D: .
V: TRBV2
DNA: TGTGCCAGCAGTGGACGCGACAGCCGAAGCTCTGGAAACACCATATATTTT
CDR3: CASSGRDSRSSGNTIYF

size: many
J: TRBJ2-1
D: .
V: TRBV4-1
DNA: TGTGCCAGCAGCCAAGGGGGAAATGAGCAGTTCTTC
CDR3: CASSQGGNEQFF

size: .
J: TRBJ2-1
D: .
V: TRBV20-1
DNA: TGCAGTGCTTATCAAGAGACCCAGTTCTTC
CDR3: CSAYQETQFF

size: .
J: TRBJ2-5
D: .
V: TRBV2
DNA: TGTGCCAGCAGTGTCCAACAGGGAAGGGAGACCCAGTACTTC
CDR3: CASSVQQGRETQYF

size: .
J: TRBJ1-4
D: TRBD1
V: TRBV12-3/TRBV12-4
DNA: TGTGCCAGCAGCCGATCACAGGGGGCGAGGGAAAAACTGTTTTTT
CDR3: CASSRSQGAREKLFF

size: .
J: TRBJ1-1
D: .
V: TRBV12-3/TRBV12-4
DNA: TGTGCCAGCGGGTGGACAGCCCCGGGTTACACTGAAGCTTTCTTT
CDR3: CASGWTAPGYTEAFF

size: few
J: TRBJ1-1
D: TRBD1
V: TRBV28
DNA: TGTGCCAGCAGTAGAGGGACAGGGGTTTGGGCTTTCTTT
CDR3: CASSRGTGVWAFF

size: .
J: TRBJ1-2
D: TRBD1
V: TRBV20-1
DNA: TGCAGTGCTAGAGATCTGGGGCGGGACAGGGCCTATGGCTACACCTTC
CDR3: CSARDLGRDRAYGYTF

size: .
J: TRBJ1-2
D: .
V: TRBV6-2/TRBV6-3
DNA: TGTGCCAGCAGTTACCCCCGAGGGGACTATGGCTACACCTTC
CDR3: CASSYPRGDYGYTF

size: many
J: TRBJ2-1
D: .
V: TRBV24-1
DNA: TGTGCCACCAGTGATATCCGGGCCACCTCGGATGAGCAGTTCTTC
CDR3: CATSDIRATSDEQFF

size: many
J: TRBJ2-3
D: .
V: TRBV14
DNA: TGTGCCAGCAGCCAAGATGGGCTGTGGGTGCAGTATTTT
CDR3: CASSQDGLWVQYF